This T cell receptor (beta chain) was found in a study of Graves' ophthalmopathy and Graves' hyperthyroidism. The study, taken as a whole, reports: At roughly 67% sensitivity and 72.22% specificity, the model predicted progression of the ophthalmopathy. Blood also contained most of the expanded thyroid clonotypes above 0.001 frequency.

Investigators amplified TCR beta CDR3 regions from RNA transcripts. Following a first-round RT-PCR that used HTBI primers, a second-round multiplex PCR was carried out. MiXCR, run by TCRdb on the multiplex PCR reads, gives a single entry per CDR3 protein. Of 500,000 to 700,000 distinct CDR3 sequences detected, approximately 37% appear once; the ten largest clones hold about 4%. The CDR3 loop spans 14 amino acids. CDR1 and CDR2 (germline): WSHSY, SAAADI. Trimming removed 5 bases from V and 5 bases from J; junction bases left unmatched: 6. Concerning this clonotype itself: Its antigen is undetermined.

Specimen: peripheral blood or thyroid tissue (not recorded which). The V and J genes are TRBV10-2 and TRBJ1-5; TRBD1 matches at 7 bases. The sequence was obtained from an adult man with Graves' hyperthyroidism. In nucleotides, the CDR3 is TGCGCCAGCAGTAGGGCAGGGGGGTATCAGCCCCAGCATTTT. It yields the protein CASSRAGGYQPQHF.